This T cell receptor beta chain appears in the sequencing data of a study of T cells in Graves' hyperthyroidism and ophthalmopathy. About the research overall: Peripheral blood specimens were obtained at initial diagnosis, prior to any treatment. General study findings and limits: Using 13 V-J features, a model discriminated ophthalmopathy from stable hyperthyroidism. The model foresaw ophthalmopathy a median roughly 6.6 months prior to onset.

Looked up from germline, CDR1 is SNHLY and CDR2 is FYNNEI. Trimming removed 5 bases at V and 3 bases at J, with 13 bases between. The CDR3 is 14 amino acids. TCR beta CDR3 regions were amplified from RNA. The HTBI set primed first-round TCR CDR3 RT-PCR. A single record per CDR3 protein comes from TCRdb applying MiXCR to the multiplex PCR reads. The sample lists some 800,000 distinct CDR3 sequences; 38% were seen once. In the case of this clonotype: What it binds is unknown.

The hyperthyroidism was newly diagnosed and had lasted under 2 months; the patients were aged 18 to 65. Input material: blood. This clonotype originated in a man aged 18-30 years with Graves' hyperthyroidism. The V gene is TRBV2, the J gene TRBJ1-1; TRBD1 might be the D (5 bases). CDR3 region: CASSLTGTYTEAFF. Written as DNA, the CDR3 is TGTGCCAGCAGTTTAACAGGAACTTACACTGAAGCTTTCTTT. The full variable domain, in which reference TRBV2 and TRBJ1-1 provide the parts outside the CDR3, is EPEVTQTPSHQVTQMGQEVILRCVPISNHLYFYWYRQILGQKVEFLVSFYNNEISEKSEIFDDQFSVERPDGSNFTLKIRSTKLEDSAMYFCASSLTGTYTEAFFGQGTRLTVV.